This T cell receptor beta chain was sequenced for a study of blood T cell repertoires in COVID-19. Overall study context: Both acute and convalescent COVID-19 samples were obtained from the United States, Italy and Spain. PBMCs, B-cell-depleted T cells, or T cells were the source of the cDNA or gDNA that made up the material.

Source study methods: Counts of nucleated cells, estimated from reference gene primer amplification, were obtained. The method was immunoSEQ multiplex PCR; TCRdb's version includes in-frame clones alone and lacks a portion of them. D and trimming were read from the DNA, whereas the V and J calls and clone size are those reported in that table. This sample has around 200,000 clones, with about 88% found just once. The germline V gene encodes CDR1 SGHDT and CDR2 YYEEEE. The CDR3 is 18 residues long. V was clipped by 0 bases and J by 3 bases; unmatched bases: 10. Sequencing was carried out using peripheral blood. The rearrangement links TRBV5-6 to TRBJ2-3, with 10 bases aligning to TRBD2. The TCR comes from a man aged 35 to 55 with active or convalescent COVID-19. The CDR3 coding sequence is TGTGCCAGCAGCTTGGTAGCGGGGGGCCCCTTAGCTACAGATACGCAGTATTTT. Translating gives CASSLVAGGPLATDTQYF.